This TCR beta chain was recovered during a study of T cell responses to AZD1222 COVID-19 vaccine (dated by TCRdb to the early 2020s). For the wider study: A total of 233 trial participants underwent TCR sequencing, of whom some 200 had received two doses of AZD1222 and some 25 had received two doses of the MenACWY control vaccine. Trial participants were enrolled into age subgroups of 18-55, 56-69 and 70-plus years, which contained approximately 150, 28 and 58 TCR-sequenced participants, respectively.

The sample's time point, from its label and the paper: baseline before first vaccination. Per the publication, the treatment or condition label means: meningococcal conjugate vaccine given as trial control. Samples from vaccinated people were obtained from the UK trials COV001 and COV002, which included a single-blind randomized controlled phase 2/3 trial of AZD1222 (ChAdOx1 nCoV-19) in healthy adults. Trial participant PBMC samples were collected at day 0 and day 28 after the second dose for TCRbeta chain sequencing. Paper-wide results and their limitations: Conclusions about previously exposed vaccinees were limited because only six or seven AZD1222 recipients were SARS-CoV-2 seropositive at baseline. Epitopes outside the regions mutated in the B.1.351 and B.1.1.7 variants were reportedly recognized by nearly half of the unique spike-specific TCRs. Most participants were white British and females outnumbered males, and the authors suggested that clonal diversity may have been underestimated. The vaccine-associated CD4 TCRs covered the entire spike protein, and the dominant responses fell in regions 160-218 and 743-854. The 56-69-year group was small, and its depth increase did not reach significance, likely because of low power. Because no day 14 peak-response samples were available, repertoires were characterized only after the peak T cell response. A significant rise in spike-specific TCR breadth and depth was observed after two AZD1222 doses relative to day 0 and relative to MenACWY recipients.

The CDR3 regions of human TCRbeta chains were analyzed by immunosequencing. On the authors' methods: TCRs in the repertoires were compared against a reference library of SARS-CoV-2-specific TCRs that had been generated with the MIRA antigen-specificity platform. Breadth was defined as the fraction of unique TCRs that were SARS-CoV-2-associated. Depth was defined as the fraction of total T cells that were SARS-CoV-2-associated. Using the MIRA data, each spike-specific TCR was mapped to the spike region that the TCR reacts to and placed in a CD4 or CD8 class. Log10-transformed breadth and depth values were compared by one-way ANOVA with Sidak's multiple comparisons tests. This is the immuneACCESS table as TCRdb keeps it, with only in-frame sequences that have V and J called. A part of the clones is gone; compared with another copy, unresolved V genes explain less than half, and the rest is unexplained. The D gene and trimming were derived from the DNA, and the V and J assignments and clone size from that table. Recorded for this sample are some 150,000 clones; around 88% of them occurred a single time. The ten largest make up about 3.7% of the sample.

As to this clone: The antigen it recognizes is unknown. Base qualities are not at hand, and no much larger clone is one base apart.

The V end loses 5 bases and the J end loses 1 base, and a stretch of 8 bases separates them. CDR1 and CDR2, per the germline V gene (reference sequence), are GTSNPN and SVGIG. Including the terminal cysteine and phenylalanine, the CDR3 comprises 12 residues. Of all the DNA, just the CDR3 is kept, 36 bases in frame from base 1. This sequence originates from an adult in good health. The chain links TRBV30 with TRBJ1-1, with the D gene uncertain. This specimen consisted of peripheral blood, obtained on day 0 of MenACWY control vaccination. Here the CDR3 is given as CAWSDGNTEAFF. DNA sequence: TGTGCCTGGTCGGACGGGAACACTGAAGCTTTCTTT. Where the CDR3 stops, the reference TRBV30 and TRBJ1-1 genes take over; the full variable domain is SQTIHQWPATLVQPVGSPLSLECTVEGTSNPNLYWYRQAAGRGLQLLFYSVGIGQISSEVPQNLSASRPQDRQFILSSKKLLLSDSGFYLCAWSDGNTEAFFGQGTRLTVV.